A selection of T cell receptor beta chains follows, all from one sample in a study of circulating CD8 cells and anti-PD-1 response in melanoma. TCRdb re-called the reads with MiXCR, one entry per CDR3 protein. The sample carries some 1,700 distinct CDR3 sequences, 9% to 9.5% recorded once. Sequences were derived from CD8+ T cells from PBMCs, sampled at baseline or after one month of anti-PD-1 therapy (not recorded which). Receptors originate from a human donor with melanoma. The CDR3 runs from the conserved cysteine through the conserved F or W. The D gene is left open where the match is weak. Size tells how often a clone was seen (once, few, many) or the class of an expanded clone, and some rows leave it out.

cdr3_length	d_call	j_call	v_call	clone_size	cdr3_nt	cdr3_aa
15	TRBD1	TRBJ1-1	TRBV19	few	TGTGCCAGTAGTGCGACAGGGGGCTCTTCGACTGAAGCTTTCTTT	CASSATGGSSTEAFF
14	.	TRBJ2-5	TRBV9	medium-sized	TGTGCCAGCAGCTCCCGGGACGCCCCAGAGACCCAGTACTTC	CASSSRDAPETQYF
14	.	TRBJ2-1	TRBV19	large	TGTGCCAGTAGTATACGTACACAGAACAATGAGCAGTTCTTC	CASSIRTQNNEQFF
14	.	TRBJ1-1	TRBV9	medium-sized	TGTGCCAGCAGCGAAGGGGCCATGAACACTGAAGCTTTCTTT	CASSEGAMNTEAFF
14	.	TRBJ2-2	TRBV27	medium-sized	TGTGCCAGCAGTCCGACAGTTCACACCGGGGAGCTGTTTTTT	CASSPTVHTGELFF
15	.	TRBJ2-3	TRBV5-1	medium-sized	TGCGCCAGCAGCTCCGAGGACACGGCTACAGATACGCAGTATTTT	CASSSEDTATDTQYF
15	TRBD1	TRBJ1-1	TRBV5-6	medium-sized	TGTGCCAGCAGCACGCGGGACAGGGCGAACACTGAAGCTTTCTTT	CASSTRDRANTEAFF
13	.	TRBJ1-2	TRBV27	medium-sized	TGTGCCAGCAGTTCGCAGGCTAACTATGGCTACACCTTC	CASSSQANYGYTF
14	.	TRBJ2-1	TRBV10-3	medium-sized	TGTGCCATCAGTGAGGTCGGCAACCACAATGAGCAGTTCTTC	CAISEVGNHNEQFF
14	.	TRBJ2-7	TRBV9	.	TGTGCCAGCAGCGTAGAAGGCCTCTCCTACGAGCAGTACTTC	CASSVEGLSYEQYF
13	.	TRBJ1-1	TRBV27	medium-sized	TGTGCCAGCAGTTGGTCAGAGAACACTGAAGCTTTCTTT	CASSWSENTEAFF
13	.	TRBJ1-1	TRBV19	.	TGTGCCATAAGGCAGGGCGCCGGCACTGAAGCTCTCTTT	CAIRQGAGTEALF
15	TRBD2	TRBJ2-1	TRBV25-1	medium-sized	TGTGCCAGCAGTGGGAGGGCAGCGGGGCGCAATGAGCAGTTCTTC	CASSGRAAGRNEQFF
14	.	TRBJ2-2	TRBV24-1	large	TGTGCCACCAGTGACGCGGGGAGCACCGGGGAGCTGTTTTTT	CATSDAGSTGELFF
14	.	TRBJ2-2	TRBV19	medium-sized	TGTGCCAGTAGTAAACTGGGAGTCGCCGGGGAGCTGTTTTTT	CASSKLGVAGELFF
14	.	TRBJ2-1	TRBV19	large	TGTGCCAGTAGTATGCTAGCGAGTTACAATGAGCAGTTCTTC	CASSMLASYNEQFF
15	TRBD1	TRBJ2-7	TRBV20-1	medium-sized	TGCAGTGCTAGTGGGGGCGGGACAGGGTTAGACGAGCAGTACTTC	CSASGGGTGLDEQYF
17	.	TRBJ2-2	TRBV7-2	.	TGTGCCAGCAGCTTACGGAACGAGTTGGGGGCCACCGGGGAGCTGTTTTTC	CASSLRNELGATGELFF
15	TRBD1	TRBJ2-2	TRBV19	.	TGTGCCAGTAGTATGGGCGACAGGGCTAACGGGGAGCTGTTTTTT	CASSMGDRANGELFF
15	.	TRBJ2-1	TRBV4-1	medium-sized	TGCGCCAGCAGCCAAGATCCAGGGGCAGGCAATGAGCAGTTCTTC	CASSQDPGAGNEQFF
15	TRBD1	TRBJ1-6	TRBV24-1	large	TGTGCCCCCCACCTCAGGGGGGGCTATAATTCACCCCTCCACTTT	CAPHLRGGYNSPLHF
13	TRBD1	TRBJ1-2	TRBV27	medium-sized	TGTGCCAGCAGACAGACAGGGGACTATGGCTACACCTTC	CASRQTGDYGYTF
15	.	TRBJ2-6	TRBV27	few	TGTGCCAGCAGTCCAACTCTAACCGGGGCCAACGTCCTGACTTTC	CASSPTLTGANVLTF
13	.	TRBJ2-7	TRBV4-1	medium-sized	TGCGCCAGCAGCCCGGATCCGGGGGACGAGCAGTACTTC	CASSPDPGDEQYF
16	.	TRBJ2-3	TRBV7-6	large	TGTGCCAGCAGCTGCGGGGCGTGCGGGTCAGCAGATACGCAGTATTTT	CASSCGACGSADTQYF
15	TRBD2	TRBJ2-3	TRBV5-5	large	TGTGCCAGCGCTCCGCCTAGCGGGTTCAGTGATACGCAGTATTTT	CASAPPSGFSDTQYF
17	TRBD2	TRBJ2-5	TRBV19	medium-sized	TGTGCCAGTAGTATAGGGAGCGGGGGGGGCTCACTGGAGACCCAGTACTTC	CASSIGSGGGSLETQYF
16	.	TRBJ1-5	TRBV2	large	TGTGCCAGCAGTTCAGGGAGGGGTACGAGCAATCAGCCCCAGCATTTT	CASSSGRGTSNQPQHF
14	.	TRBJ1-1	TRBV5-5	large	TGTGCCAGCAGTTTAGAGTTCATGAACACTGAAGCTTTCTTT	CASSLEFMNTEAFF
14	TRBD1	TRBJ2-1	TRBV19	.	TGTGCCAGTAGTCTACAGGGGGCTAACAATGAGCAGTTCTTC	CASSLQGANNEQFF
12	TRBD1	TRBJ2-5	TRBV28	.	TGTGCCAGCGGGGACAGGGAAGAGACCCAGTACTTC	CASGDREETQYF
18	TRBD2	TRBJ2-5	TRBV27	medium-sized	TGTGCCAGCAGTTTATCTGGGGCGGGGGGCTTCCTAGGAGAGACCCAGTACTTC	CASSLSGAGGFLGETQYF
14	.	TRBJ2-1	TRBV19	.	TGTGCCAGTAGTATTGGTGACGGTTACAATGAGCAGTTCTTC	CASSIGDGYNEQFF
14	.	TRBJ2-2	TRBV6-5	medium-sized	TGTGCCAGCAGTCCTGAGTGGGAGACCGGGGAGCTGTTTTTT	CASSPEWETGELFF
14	.	TRBJ2-7	TRBV20-1	.	TGCAGTGCTAGAGACTTCAGACAGGGAGGCGAGCAGTACTTC	CSARDFRQGGEQYF
16	TRBD1	TRBJ2-2	TRBV5-5	large	TGTGCCAGCAGCTCTCCACAGGGGGCAGACACCGGGGAGCTGTTTTTT	CASSSPQGADTGELFF
11	.	TRBJ2-7	TRBV19	medium-sized	TGTGCCAGTAGTATAGGCGGCGAGCAGTACTTC	CASSIGGEQYF
12	.	TRBJ1-2	TRBV19	large	TGTGCCAGTAGTATAGCCCCATTGGGCTACACCTTC	CASSIAPLGYTF
9	.	TRBJ2-5	TRBV23-1	large	TGCGCCAGCAGTCAATCGAAGTACTTC	CASSQSKYF